These 21 T cell receptor beta chains originate from one sample sequenced in a study of tumor and adjacent non-tumor tissue in lung cancer (dated by TCRdb to the late 2010s). RNA was extracted from bulk unsorted tissue and checked for quality with a NanoDrop ND-1000 and an Agilent 2100. For the normal lung samples, distant non-tumor tissue was collected more than 3 cm away from the tumor edge. Receptors were amplified or captured by multiplex PCR. Sequencing instrument: Illumina HiSeq 2500. TCRbeta libraries were constructed through three rounds of nested PCR with primers (Table S4) according to protocols modified from ARM-PCR. Through fastp at Q25 and MiXCR, TCRdb rebuilt clones from the public reads, retaining in-frame beta chains. Rows with one shared CDR3 protein collapse into an entry with the most common genes and DNA. The sample table holds roughly 67,000 distinct CDR3 sequences, of which around 82% were seen once. Of the sample, over 35% falls within the top ten clones.

The material sequenced was distant non-tumor lung tissue. The receptors here all came from a man aged 55 to 70 with non-small cell lung cancer.

On this clonotype itself: As the CDR3 is not closed by the conserved phenylalanine or tryptophan, this likely results from a read error. V and J are TRBV10-3 and TRBJ2-6; 16 bases are a match to TRBD2. This CDR3 is built from 20 residues. Per the germline V gene, CDR1 is ENHRY and CDR2 is SYGVKD. The CDR3 DNA reads as TGTGCCTTCAGTGAACATGGGACTAGCGGGAGGGACTCTGGGACCAACGTCCTGACTATC. It encodes CAFSEHGTSGRDSGTNVLTI.

Details on this clonotype: The junction departs from germline at one end; a sequencing error may be responsible. The chain recombines TRBV6-6 with TRBJ2-7; TRBD1 agrees at 7 bases. This CDR3 is 16 amino acids long. CDR1 and CDR2 (germline): MNHNY, SVGAGI (reference sequence). The CDR3 loop reads CVSSDIKGDSKSEQYF. The DNA of the CDR3 is TGTGTCAGCAGTGATATCAAGGGGGACAGTAAAAGCGAGCAGTACTTC.

Regarding this clonotype: The germline gene is not matched at one end of the junction; a read error may be the cause. CDR3 DNA sequence: TGTGCCAGCAGCTTGTCTCATCAAGAGACCCTGTACTTC. Translating gives CASSLSHQETLYF. The chain carries TRBV12-3 or TRBV12-4 and TRBJ2-5; D gene uncertain. This CDR3 comprises 13 residues.

A note on this clonotype: Relative to the germline gene, one junction end is altered; a read error may explain this. The gene calls are TRBV5-4 and TRBJ1-1; 8 bases map to TRBD1. From germline, CDR1 is SGHNT and CDR2 YYREEE (reference sequence). The CDR3 is 13 residues long. The CDR3 nucleotides are TGTGCCAGCAGCCTGACAGGGGAAACTGAAGCTCTCTTT. Translation gives CASSLTGETEALF.

This clonotype was counted at least ten times. CDR3 in amino acids: CASSLENNEQFF. The CDR3 DNA is TGCGCCAGCAGCTTGGAAAACAATGAGCAGTTCTTC. The J gene is TRBJ2-1, the V gene TRBV5-1; D gene uncertain. Trimming left V 0 bases short and J 5 bases short, with 3 bases between. Germline V gene lookup returns CDR1 SGHRS and CDR2 YFSETQ. This CDR3 contains 12 residues. The full variable domain, completed using reference TRBV5-1 and TRBJ2-1, is KAGVTQTPRYLIKTRGQQVTLSCSPISGHRSVSWYQQTPGQGLQFLFEYFSETQRNKGNFPGRFSGRQFSNSRSEMNVSTLELGDSALYLCASSLENNEQFFGPGTRLTVL.

As regards this clonotype: This could be a read error, since a much larger clone is one nucleotide away. The CDR3 sequence is CSAIGRAEHGGEQFF. The DNA of the CDR3 is TGCAGTGCTATCGGCAGGGCGGAACATGGAGGTGAGCAGTTCTTC. This chain links TRBV20-1 with TRBJ2-1; D tentatively reads TRBD1 or TRBD2 (5 bases each). This CDR3 spans 15 amino acids. CDR1 and CDR2 (germline): DFQATT, SNEGSKA (reference sequence). Trimming removed 4 bases at V and 9 bases at J, with 22 bases between.

This clonotype was seen just once. The junction differs from germline at one of its ends, possibly a read error. This CDR3 is CASSFSRSGTGTQYF. For the CDR3, the DNA is TGTGCCAGTAGTTTTTCGCGGTCGGGCACAGGTACGCAGTATTTT. V usage is TRBV19 and J usage is TRBJ2-3; D may be TRBD1 (5 bases). The germline V gene has CDR1 LNHDA and CDR2 SQIVND (reference sequence). CDR3 length: 15 residues.

This clonotype was seen a handful of times. A much bigger clone sits one base away, suggesting this may be a read error. J is TRBJ2-2 and V is TRBV7-9; TRBD1 matches at 9 bases. In germline, CDR1 is SEHNR, CDR2 FQNEAQ (reference sequence). The length of the CDR3 is 17 residues. The junction had 11 bases not matched to a gene; V was cut back by 1 base and J by 8 bases. The CDR3 sequence: CASSLGGTGNLPGELFF. As DNA, the CDR3 is TGTGCCAGCAGCTTAGGCGGGACAGGGAATTTACCGGGGGAGCTGTTTTTT.

A word on this clonotype: Possible read error: a much larger clone is one base away. V gene TRBV7-8 combines with J gene TRBJ2-1; perhaps TRBD2 as D (5 bases). This CDR3 is 14 amino acids long. Germline V gives CDR1 SGHVS, CDR2 FQNEAQ. V was shortened by 5 bases and J by 6 bases, with 14 bases between the two germline ends. The CDR3, as DNA: TGTGCCAGCAGCGCGGAGGACCGGAGCAATGAGCAGTTCTTC. Encoded protein: CASSAEDRSNEQFF.

Turning to this clonotype: A read error may account for a junction end that differs from germline. V gene TRBV28 combines with J gene TRBJ1-6; possible D gene TRBD1, 6 bases. The CDR3 is 16 residues long. CDR1 and CDR2 (germline): MDHEN, SYDVKM. For the CDR3, the DNA is TGTGTCAGTAGACAAACAGGGAGCACCTATAATACACCCCTCCACTTT. Amino acids: CVSRQTGSTYNTPLHF. The full variable domain, rest sourced from reference TRBV28 and TRBJ1-6, is DVKVTQSSRYLVKRTGEKVFLECVQDMDHENMFWYRQDPGLGLRLIYFSYDVKMKEKGDIPEGYSVSREKKERFSLILESASTNQTSMYLCVSRQTGSTYNTPLHFGNGTRLTVT.

As concerns this clonotype: The junction does not match germline at one end; this may be a read error. The chain carries TRBV6-5 and TRBJ2-5, with D tentatively TRBD1 (8 bases). The CDR3 contains 15 residues. The germline V gene has CDR1 MNHEY and CDR2 SVGAGI. The CDR3: CASIYTGGGGETQYF. The CDR3 DNA reads TGTGCCAGTATTTATACAGGGGGTGGGGGGGAGACCCAGTACTTT.

Details on this clonotype: The junction departs from germline at one end; a sequencing error may be responsible. The chain carries TRBV20-1 and TRBJ1-1; the D gene is possibly TRBD1 (5 bases). Germline values: CDR1 DFQATT, CDR2 SNEGSKA (reference sequence). CDR3 length equals 15 residues. The CDR3 nucleotides are TGCAATGCTAAGCGTGTGGACACCACCAAGACTGAAGCTTTCTTT. Its translation: CNAKRVDTTKTEAFF.

This clonotype is judged medium-sized. Just one base apart from a much larger clone, this may be a read error. This chain joins TRBV29-1 and TRBJ2-2; D is perhaps TRBD2 (6 bases). The V end was cut by 7 bases, the J end by 7 bases, with 19 bases between. CDR3 length: 14 amino acids. The germline gives CDR1 SQVTM, CDR2 ANQGSEA. The CDR3 loop reads CSAYPGVGGGELFF. The CDR3, as DNA: TGCAGCGCCTACCCCGGGGTCGGGGGCGGGGAGCTGTTTTTT.

J is TRBJ2-6 and V is TRBV29-1; a weak D match, TRBD2 (5 bases). This CDR3 is 15 amino acids long. Germline CDR1 is SQVTM and CDR2 is ANQGSEA. The chain's CDR3 is CIVRVPGSGANVLTF. The CDR3 DNA reads TGCATCGTGAGGGTTCCTGGTTCGGGGGCCAACGTCCTGACTTTC.

Details on this clonotype: This clone may be a read error of a much larger clone one base away. This chain's CDR3 is CASSLTNEQLF. The CDR3 DNA is TGTGCCAGCAGCTTAACCAATGAGCAGCTCTTC. The gene calls are TRBV7-8 and TRBJ2-1; D remains ambiguous. The germline V gene has CDR1 SGHVS and CDR2 FQNEAQ. CDR3 length equals 11 residues.

The chain combines TRBV4-2 with TRBJ1-5; no clear D gene. The J call may not be correct, given that the DNA end is closer to TRBJ2-3. Per the germline V gene, CDR1 is LGHNA and CDR2 is YNFKEQ. This CDR3 spans 12 amino acids. This CDR3 reads CASSQGNQTQYF. In DNA form, the CDR3 reads TGTGCCAGCAGCCAAGGCAATCAGACCCAGTATTTT.

Concerning this clonotype: Sequence at one end of the junction differs from germline and may be a read error. This chain connects TRBV10-2 to TRBJ2-1; 9 nucleotides align to TRBD1. The germline V gene has CDR1 WSHSY and CDR2 SAAADI. CDR3 length: 14 residues. The CDR3 loop is CARSGQGTTNEQFF. CDR3 coding DNA: TGCGCCAGGAGTGGACAGGGGACTACCAATGAGCAGTTCTTC.

On this clonotype itself: One junction end does not reproduce the germline sequence, and a read error may be involved. The chain joins TRBV4-2 to TRBJ2-3, with 8 bases aligning to TRBD2. The CDR3 has 16 amino acids. Germline assignment: CDR1 LGHNA and CDR2 YNFKEQ. The CDR3 is CARSQGGTSGTDTHYF. The CDR3 nucleotides read TGTGCCAGGAGCCAAGGAGGCACTAGCGGCACAGACACGCACTATTTT.

The table lists this clonotype with many counts. J is TRBJ2-5 and V is TRBV7-2; tentative D call: TRBD2 (6 bases). The CDR3 runs to 17 residues. The V gene's germline CDR1 is SGHTA and CDR2 FQGNSA. Trimming took 2 bases from V and 5 from J, leaving 21 bases between them. As DNA, the CDR3 is TGTGCCAGCAGCTTACGCAGTTTGCGGGACCTCATCGAGACCCAGTACTTC. This encodes CASSLRSLRDLIETQYF.

A word on this clonotype: A much larger clonotype is one base distant, so this may be a read error. The rearrangement links TRBV21-1 to TRBJ2-7; the table assigns TRBD1, which was not confirmed against the DNA. TRBV21-1 is classified as a pseudogene. This CDR3 region has 11 residues. The CDR3 sequence: CAGSLTGEQYF. The CDR3 nucleotides are TGTGCCGGCAGCCTCACCGGGGAGCAGTACTTC.

Comment on this clonotype: Mismatch with germline at one junction end may stem from a read error. The chain links TRBV5-4 to TRBJ1-6; tentatively, D is TRBD1 (6 bases). The CDR3 is 14 amino acids. The germline V gene encodes CDR1 SGHNT and CDR2 YYREEE (reference sequence). CDR3 DNA sequence: TGTGTCAGCAGCACCCAGGGGAGAAATTCACCCCCCCACTTT. It encodes CVSSTQGRNSPPHF. The variable domain in full, completed from reference TRBV5-4 and TRBJ1-6, reads ETGVTQSPTHLIKTRGQQVTLRCSSQSGHNTVSWYQQALGQGPQFIFQYYREEENGRGNFPPRFSGLQFPNYSSELNVNALELDDSALYLCVSSTQGRNSPPHFGNGTRLTVT.